This TCR beta chain was observed in a study of T cells in Graves' hyperthyroidism and ophthalmopathy. Study context: Peripheral blood samples were taken at initial diagnosis, prior to any treatment. Study conclusions and caveats: In validation, the model predicted ophthalmopathy. These predictions came a median about 6.5 months before onset. Most expanded thyroid clonotypes above 0.001 recurred in blood. A 13 V-J signature model discriminated ophthalmopathy versus stable hyperthyroidism.

Using RNA transcripts as the source, TCR beta CDR3 regions were amplified. HTBI primers were the set used in a first-round RT-PCR of the TCR CDR3. TCRdb independently ran MiXCR on the multiplex PCR reads; one entry per CDR3 protein. The table has fewer than 450,000 distinct CDR3 sequences, roughly 13% seen once; the top ten hold 25% to 30%. V dropped 3 bases and J dropped 2 bases, with 8 bases sitting between them. Germline V gene sequence: CDR1 DFQATT, CDR2 SNEGSKA (reference sequence). This CDR3 is 12 amino acids long. In this sample, this clonotype turned up a few times. Its antigen is unidentified.

The sample consisted of blood. The TCR sequence derives from a man aged 50 or older with Graves' ophthalmopathy. The rearrangement joins TRBV20-1 to TRBJ2-7, with D perhaps being TRBD1 or TRBD2 (5 bases each). The chain's CDR3 is CSASGATYEQYF. CDR3 bases: TGCAGTGCTAGCGGGGCCACCTACGAGCAGTACTTC.